These 18 T cell receptor beta chains were all obtained from the same sample, sequenced in a study of blood T cell repertoires in COVID-19. Clones were read by immunoSEQ multiplex PCR, and TCRdb kept only the in-frame ones, dropping some. Of about 670,000 clones in the sample, around 89% were seen once. The sequenced sample was peripheral blood. These receptors all stem from a woman in her late teens or twenties with acute or convalescent COVID-19.

The chain employs TRBV3-1 (or the pseudogene TRBV3-2) and TRBJ1-6; D ambiguous. Trimming left V 4 bases short and J 7 bases short, with 17 bases between. CDR1 is LGHDT and CDR2 is YNNKEL in the germline V gene (reference sequence). This CDR3 region has 16 residues. The CDR3 sequence: CASSRAFRGTNSPLHF. The CDR3, as DNA: TGTGCCAGCAGCCGAGCCTTCCGGGGTACCAATTCACCCCTCCACTTT.

The chain has TRBV9 and TRBJ1-2; no reliable D call. The CDR3 consists of 16 residues. In germline, CDR1 is SGDLS, CDR2 YYNGEE. V was clipped by 4 bases and J by 2 bases, with 18 bases between them. DNA for the CDR3: TGTGCCAGCAGCACCCCACTTCAGCGGGGAAACTATGGCTACACCTTC. It translates to CASSTPLQRGNYGYTF.

The J gene is TRBJ1-5, the V gene TRBV6-6, with 8 bases aligning to TRBD1. Germline V lookup: CDR1 MNHNY, CDR2 SVGAGI (reference sequence). The V and J ends lost 5 bases and 9 bases, in that order; junction bases with no gene match: 0. The CDR3 sequence is 11 residues long. This CDR3 is CASSTGGPQHF. In DNA, the CDR3 is TGTGCCAGCAGTACAGGGGGGCCCCAGCATTTT.

Comments on this clone: One junction end does not reproduce the germline sequence, and a read error may be involved. The CDR3 loop reads CASMGLAGERVF. In nucleotides, the CDR3 is TGTGCCAGTATGGGACTAGCGGGGGAACGAGTATTC. This chain connects TRBV27 to TRBJ2-7, with 14 nucleotides matching TRBD2. This CDR3 spans 12 amino acids. CDR1 and CDR2 from the germline V gene are MNHEY and SMNVEV (reference sequence).

This chain uses TRBV19 with TRBJ1-5; D is uncertain. Germline CDR1 and CDR2: LNHDA and SQIVND (reference sequence). The V end was cut by 1 base, the J end by 2 bases, with 12 bases between. The CDR3 totals 16 residues. This CDR3 is CASSIVGNRGNQPQHF. CDR3 nucleotide sequence: TGTGCCAGTAGTATAGTCGGCAATCGGGGCAATCAGCCCCAGCATTTT.

This sequence joins TRBV4-1 and TRBJ1-2; D is ambiguous. V lost 2 bases and J lost 3, with 10 bases in between. Germline lookup yields CDR1 MGHRA and CDR2 YSYEKL. This CDR3 region has 14 residues. CDR3 sequence: CASSQTVFDYGYTF. For the CDR3, the DNA is TGCGCCAGCAGCCAAACGGTTTTTGACTATGGCTACACCTTC.

This sequence joins TRBV5-5 and TRBJ2-7; TRBD1 agrees at 9 bases. The CDR3 is 16 amino acids. The V gene end was trimmed by 4 bases and the J gene end by 1 base; junction bases not matched to a gene: 9. Germline lookup yields CDR1 SGHKS and CDR2 YYEKEE (reference sequence). CDR3 bases: TGTGCCAGCAGCCCAGACGGGACAGGGCGATCCTACGAGCAGTACTTC. Amino acids: CASSPDGTGRSYEQYF.

V usage is TRBV27 and J usage is TRBJ1-1, with 9 bases identical to TRBD1. This CDR3 comprises 15 residues. The ends lost 5 bases at V and 6 bases at J; junction bases unmatched: 10. The germline CDR1 and CDR2 sequences are MNHEY and SMNVEV (reference sequence). CDR3 sequence (DNA): TGTGCCAGCAGTAAGGGGACAGGGACGATTTCTGAAGCTTTCTTT. It translates to CASSKGTGTISEAFF.

The V gene is TRBV6-5, the J gene TRBJ1-4, with 7 nucleotides matching TRBD1. Germline assignment: CDR1 MNHEY and CDR2 SVGAGI. Trimming removed 7 bases from V and 6 bases from J; junction bases left unmatched: 5. The CDR3 spans 13 residues. The DNA of the CDR3 is TGTGCCAGCAAAGGGACAGAAGATGAAAAACTGTTTTTT. This translates into CASKGTEDEKLFF.

This chain connects TRBV7-2 to TRBJ1-3; D unresolved. Per the germline V gene, CDR1 is SGHTA and CDR2 is FQGNSA. Trimming removed 3 bases at V and 0 bases at J, with 6 bases between. This CDR3 comprises 14 residues. This CDR3 is CASSLRASGNTIYF. CDR3 coding DNA: TGTGCCAGCAGCTTGAGGGCCTCTGGAAACACCATATATTTT. The full variable domain, its missing parts supplied by reference TRBV7-2 and TRBJ1-3, is GAGVSQSPSNKVTEKGKDVELRCDPISGHTALYWYRQSLGQGLEFLIYFQGNSAPDKSGLPSDRFSAERTGGSVSTLTIQRTQQEDSAVYLCASSLRASGNTIYFGEGSWLTVV.

The chain employs TRBV7-8 and TRBJ2-2; 8 bases agree with TRBD2. V trimming: 2 bases; J trimming: 6 bases; junction bases outside the gene matches: 14. The CDR3 consists of 18 residues. CDR1 and CDR2 from the germline V gene are SGHVS and FQNEAQ. CDR3 coding DNA: TGTGCCAGCAGCTTATTTGGACCCGGGGGGGCCGGGGCCGGGGAGCTGTTTTTT. It encodes CASSLFGPGGAGAGELFF.

This clone was picked up one time. V gene TRBV6-1 combines with J gene TRBJ2-7; 12 nucleotides match TRBD1. Trimming removed 5 bases from V and 0 bases from J; junction bases left unmatched: 17. In germline, CDR1 is MNHNS, CDR2 SASEGT. This CDR3 region has 20 residues. This CDR3 is CASSKGDRGRTDPSSYEQYF. The CDR3 nucleotides are TGTGCCAGCAGTAAAGGGGACAGGGGGCGTACCGACCCGAGCTCCTACGAGCAGTACTTC.

This clone was seen once. This sequence joins TRBV5-1 and TRBJ1-1, with D uncertain. The CDR3 is 14 amino acids. V lost 4 bases, J lost 5 bases, and 15 bases lay in between. Germline V gene sequence: CDR1 SGHRS, CDR2 YFSETQ. CDR3 loop: CASSPPRVGTEAFF. Here the CDR3 DNA reads TGCGCCAGCAGCCCCCCCCGGGTAGGAACTGAAGCTTTCTTT.

The chain links TRBV6-6 to TRBJ1-5; D unclear. Germline V gives CDR1 MNHNY, CDR2 SVGAGI (reference sequence). The CDR3 consists of 15 residues. V lost 5 bases, J lost 1 base, and 12 bases lay in between. CDR3 in DNA: TGTGCCAGCAGTCCGGGTAGTTTCAGCAATCAGCCCCAGCATTTT. Its protein product is CASSPGSFSNQPQHF.

This chain joins TRBV11-2 and TRBJ1-3; 9 bases are a match to TRBD1. Germline lookup yields CDR1 SGHAT and CDR2 FQNNGV. Trimming at V came to 5 bases and at J to 0 bases, leaving 11 bases not matched to a gene. CDR3 length: 18 amino acids. The CDR3 sequence: CASSPSWGTGSSGNTIYF. Here the CDR3 DNA reads TGTGCCAGCAGCCCTAGTTGGGGGACAGGGAGCTCTGGAAACACCATATATTTT.

About this clone itself: Additional DNA sequences in this sample encode the identical CDR3. The rearrangement joins TRBV9 to TRBJ2-3, with TRBD2 matching over 12 bases. V lost 3 bases to trimming and J lost 1 base; unmatched junction nucleotides: 3. Germline V gives CDR1 SGDLS, CDR2 YYNGEE. The CDR3 has 16 amino acids. CDR3 nucleotide sequence: TGTGCCAGCAGCGCTAGCGGGGGGGCGGGCACAGATACGCAGTATTTT. Translation gives CASSASGGAGTDTQYF.

V and J are TRBV6-2 or TRBV6-3 and TRBJ1-1, with D maybe TRBD1 (5 bases). The V end lost 2 bases, the J end lost 3 bases, and 13 bases lay between the germline ends. Germline CDR1 is MNHEY and CDR2 is SVGEGT. This CDR3 region has 15 residues. The CDR3 loop is CASSYPHGGDTEAFF. DNA for the CDR3: TGTGCCAGCAGTTACCCGCACGGGGGTGACACTGAAGCTTTCTTT.

The genes are TRBV4-3 and TRBJ1-1; TRBD1 is a possible D gene (5 bases). There are 16 residues in the CDR3. V gave up 1 base and J gave up 0 bases, with 12 bases separating them. The V gene's germline CDR1 is LGHNA and CDR2 YSLEER. CDR3 DNA sequence: TGCGCCAGCAGCCAAGGTCCGGGGGAGATGAACACTGAAGCTTTCTTT. It specifies CASSQGPGEMNTEAFF.